This record looks at one T cell receptor beta chain sequence and its context. This clonotype was observed at least ten times. Its antigen is unknown. Nothing much larger sits one base from this clone, and base qualities are not available. Inclusive of the bounding cysteine and phenylalanine, the CDR3 is 13 residues long. The kept DNA is CDR3 alone, 39 bases in frame from the first base. Relative to germline, V is missing 6 bases and J is missing 11 bases, with 11 bases of the junction outside any gene match. This record comes from a study of neurological immune-mediated disorders (dated by TCRdb to the late 2010s). For the wider study: Using UMI-based sequencing, the study compared peripheral blood TCR-beta repertoires from patients with HTLV-I-associated myelopathy (HAM/TSP), patients with multiple sclerosis, and healthy controls. Alongside PBMC samples, the set of some 97 TCR-beta libraries contained longitudinal samples, technical triplicates, and paired CD4+ and CD8+ T-cell subsets that had been sorted. Each longitudinal HAM/TSP and healthy donor was sampled at 3 time-points spaced at about 3-45 month intervals. The cohort included around 70 subjects: roughly 14 with HAM/TSP, approximately 35 with multiple sclerosis, and around 20 healthy controls. What the work shows at the level of the full study, not this receptor alone: TCR clonal expansion was greatest in HAM/TSP patients and smallest in MS patients, who ranked below even healthy controls. No identical CDR3 amino acid sequences were found to be shared among expanded clones across subjects, suggesting that TCR-beta repertoires were private in all groups.

To synthesize cDNA, template-switch 5'RACE was performed with a primer carrying a 10-nucleotide random unique molecular identifier so that each TCR transcript was tagged. Every sequencing run covered 15-18 subjects and yielded more than 200 million TCR-beta sequences. Total RNA was extracted with the RNeasy kit. The KAPA Real-time Library Amplification kit was used to amplify TCR-beta VDJ regions with primers targeting the TCR constant region and the 5'RACE anchor. Sample indexes and Illumina adaptors were added in a first PCR, after which library yield was increased in a second PCR. After Ampure bead purification, the roughly 650 bp TCR product was size-selected on a 2% E-gel SizeSelection system. Before pooling, library quality was checked on a Bioanalyzer, concentration was measured with Qubit, and libraries were quantified with the Kapa Library Quantification kit. An Illumina HiSeq 2500 sequenced the libraries paired-end 2 x 150 bp. To increase sequence diversity, roughly 24-32% phiX was spiked into each library pool. Per the authors' processing: Quality-filtered reads were processed with the UMI-based MiGEC pipeline, and over 85% of raw TCR sequences were removed by the MiGEC pipeline during error correction. VDJ genes were aligned to IMGT germline references, and clonotypes were defined by unique CDR3 amino acid sequence plus V-J genes. VDJtools evaluated clonal expansion, Shannon diversity and CDR3 relatedness (CalcPairwiseDistances, ClusterSamples); CLCbio workbench built phylogenetic trees. Expanded clones were defined as having at least 8 unique UMIs, based on coefficient-of-variation modelling across technical triplicates. TCRdb reprocessing: public reads trimmed at Q25 with fastp, clones called with MiXCR, in-frame beta chains kept. Rows merge per CDR3 protein into single entries with the most common DNA and genes. The V and J calls, along with clone size, are taken from TCRdb and not from the paper's own processing. The sample contains around 90,000 distinct CDR3 sequences, roughly 13% of them found a single time. The top ten clonotypes cover roughly 4.8% of the sample.

The time point label on this specimen signifies: longitudinal time-point 2. For unsorted PBMC libraries, 2 million PBMCs were used after storage in RNAlater at -80 degrees C until RNA extraction. PBMCs were separated from peripheral blood using Ficoll-Hypaque density gradient centrifugation and then cryopreserved in liquid nitrogen. The TCR originated in a female donor with HTLV-1-associated myelopathy (HAM/TSP). The material sequenced was PBMCs. The V and J genes are TRBV12-3 or TRBV12-4 and TRBJ1-1; 8 middle bases align to TRBD1. Here is the DNA: TGTGCCAGCAGAATAACAGGGGGGGATTGGGCTTTCTTT. Protein translation: CASRITGGDWAFF.